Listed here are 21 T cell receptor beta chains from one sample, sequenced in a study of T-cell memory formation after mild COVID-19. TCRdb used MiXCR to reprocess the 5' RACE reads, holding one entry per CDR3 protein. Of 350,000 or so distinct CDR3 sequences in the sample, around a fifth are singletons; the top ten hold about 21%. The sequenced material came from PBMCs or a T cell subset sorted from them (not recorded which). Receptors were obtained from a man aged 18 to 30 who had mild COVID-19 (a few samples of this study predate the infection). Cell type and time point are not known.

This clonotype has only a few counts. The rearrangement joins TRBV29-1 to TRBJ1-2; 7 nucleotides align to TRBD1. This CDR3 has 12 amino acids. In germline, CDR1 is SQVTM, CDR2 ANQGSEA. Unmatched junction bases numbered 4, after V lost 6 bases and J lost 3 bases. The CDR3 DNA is TGCAGCGTCTCCGGGACAGACTATGGCTACACCTTC. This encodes CSVSGTDYGYTF.

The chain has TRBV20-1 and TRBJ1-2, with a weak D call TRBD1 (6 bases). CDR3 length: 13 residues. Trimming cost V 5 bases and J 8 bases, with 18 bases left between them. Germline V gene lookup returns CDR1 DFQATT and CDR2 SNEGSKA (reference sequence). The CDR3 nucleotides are TGCAGTGCTCACTTTTCGGGGGCGTTCGGCTACACCTTC. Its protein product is CSAHFSGAFGYTF.

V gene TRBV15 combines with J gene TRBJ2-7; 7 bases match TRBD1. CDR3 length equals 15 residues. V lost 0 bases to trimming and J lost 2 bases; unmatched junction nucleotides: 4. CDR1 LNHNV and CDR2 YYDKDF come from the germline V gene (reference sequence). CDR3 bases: TGTGCCACCAGCAGAGATGTAAGGGGGCCCTACGAGCAGTACGTC. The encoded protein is CATSRDVRGPYEQYV.

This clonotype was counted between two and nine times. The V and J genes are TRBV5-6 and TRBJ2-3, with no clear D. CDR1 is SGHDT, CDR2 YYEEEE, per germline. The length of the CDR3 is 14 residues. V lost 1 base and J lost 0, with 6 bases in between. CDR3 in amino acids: CASSLPQSTDTQYF. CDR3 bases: TGTGCCAGCAGCTTGCCGCAGAGCACAGATACGCAGTATTTT.

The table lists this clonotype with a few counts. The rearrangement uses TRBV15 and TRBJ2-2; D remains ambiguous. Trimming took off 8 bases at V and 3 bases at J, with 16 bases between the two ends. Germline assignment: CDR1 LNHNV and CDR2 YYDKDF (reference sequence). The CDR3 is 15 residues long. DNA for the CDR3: TGTGCCACCTCGGCGCCTACAGTTCACACCGGGGAGCTGTTTTTT. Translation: CATSAPTVHTGELFF.

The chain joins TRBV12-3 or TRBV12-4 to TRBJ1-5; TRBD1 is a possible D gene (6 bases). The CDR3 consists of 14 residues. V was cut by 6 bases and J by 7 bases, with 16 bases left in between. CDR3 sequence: CASRRGGLGQPQHF. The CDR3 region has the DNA TGTGCCAGCAGAAGGGGGGGTCTCGGCCAGCCCCAGCATTTT.

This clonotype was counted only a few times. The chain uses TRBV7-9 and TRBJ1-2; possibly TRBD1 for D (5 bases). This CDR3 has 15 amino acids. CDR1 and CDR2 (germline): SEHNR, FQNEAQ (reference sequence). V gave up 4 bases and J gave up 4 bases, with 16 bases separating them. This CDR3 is CASSSDPLRGYGYTF. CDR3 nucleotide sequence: TGTGCCAGCAGCTCTGACCCCCTAAGGGGCTATGGCTACACCTTC.

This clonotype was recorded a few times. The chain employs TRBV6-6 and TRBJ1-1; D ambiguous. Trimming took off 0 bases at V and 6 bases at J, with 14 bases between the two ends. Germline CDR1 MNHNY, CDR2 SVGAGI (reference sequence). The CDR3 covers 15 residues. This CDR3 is CASSYSSSGNAEAFF. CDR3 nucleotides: TGTGCCAGCAGTTACTCGAGTAGTGGAAACGCTGAAGCTTTCTTT.

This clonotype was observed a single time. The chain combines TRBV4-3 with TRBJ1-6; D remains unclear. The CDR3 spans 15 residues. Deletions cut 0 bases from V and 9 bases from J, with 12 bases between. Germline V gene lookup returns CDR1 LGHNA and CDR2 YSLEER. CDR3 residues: CASSQDGEGTSPLHF. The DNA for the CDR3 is TGCGCCAGCAGCCAAGATGGGGAGGGTACTTCACCCCTCCACTTT.

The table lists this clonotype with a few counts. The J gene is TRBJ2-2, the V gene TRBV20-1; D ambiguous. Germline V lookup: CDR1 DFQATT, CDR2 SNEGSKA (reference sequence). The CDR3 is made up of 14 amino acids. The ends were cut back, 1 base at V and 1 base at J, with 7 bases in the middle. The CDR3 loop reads CSARARGNTGELFF. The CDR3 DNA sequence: TGCAGTGCTAGAGCGAGAGGGAACACCGGGGAGCTGTTTTTT.

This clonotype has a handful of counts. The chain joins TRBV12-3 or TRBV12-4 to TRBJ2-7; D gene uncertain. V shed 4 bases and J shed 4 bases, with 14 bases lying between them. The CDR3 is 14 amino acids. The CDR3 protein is CASSYQPTDYEQYF. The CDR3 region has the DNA TGTGCCAGCAGTTACCAGCCTACCGATTACGAGCAGTACTTC.

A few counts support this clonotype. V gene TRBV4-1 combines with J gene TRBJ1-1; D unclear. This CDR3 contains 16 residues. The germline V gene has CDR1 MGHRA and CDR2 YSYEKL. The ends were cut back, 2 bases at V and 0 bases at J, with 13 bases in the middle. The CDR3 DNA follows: TGCGCCAGCAGCCAACCTCGAGGGAAATTGAACACTGAAGCTTTCTTT. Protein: CASSQPRGKLNTEAFF.

The CDR3 DNA follows: TGTTCCACACAGGCGGTGAACACCGGGGAGCTGTTTTTT. Residues: CSTQAVNTGELFF. The V call is TRBV5-4, the J call TRBJ2-2; D perhaps matches TRBD1 (5 bases). Germline V lookup: CDR1 SGHNT, CDR2 YYREEE (reference sequence). There are 13 residues in the CDR3.

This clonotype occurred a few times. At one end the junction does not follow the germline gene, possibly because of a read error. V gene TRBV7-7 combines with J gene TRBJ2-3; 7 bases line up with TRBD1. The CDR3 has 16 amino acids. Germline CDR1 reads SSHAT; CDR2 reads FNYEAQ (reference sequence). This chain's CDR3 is CASSLGTDRTTDTQYF. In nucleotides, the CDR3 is TGTGCTAGCAGCTTAGGGACAGACCGTACCACAGATACGCAGTATTTT.

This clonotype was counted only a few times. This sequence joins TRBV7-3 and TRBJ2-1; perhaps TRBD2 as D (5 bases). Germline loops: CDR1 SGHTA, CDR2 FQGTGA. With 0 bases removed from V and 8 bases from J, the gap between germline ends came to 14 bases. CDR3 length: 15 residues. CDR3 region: CASSLTTTLLDEQFF. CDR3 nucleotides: TGTGCCAGCAGCTTAACTACCACCTTACTAGATGAGCAGTTCTTC. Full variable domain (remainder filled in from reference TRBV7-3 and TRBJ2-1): GAGVSQTPSNKVTEKGKYVELRCDPISGHTALYWYRQSLGQGPEFLIYFQGTGAADDSGLPNDRFFAVRPEGSVSTLKIQRTERGDSAVYLCASSLTTTLLDEQFFGPGTRLTVL.

The CDR3 coding sequence is TGTGCCAGCAGCTCCACGGTTACGGGTGAGCAGTTCTTC. Its protein is CASSSTVTGEQFF. The gene calls are TRBV7-3 and TRBJ2-1; unclear D gene. CDR3 length equals 13 residues. The V gene lost 4 bases and the J gene lost 9 bases, with 13 bases spanning the gap. Germline V gene lookup returns CDR1 SGHTA and CDR2 FQGTGA. The variable domain in full, completed from reference TRBV7-3 and TRBJ2-1, reads GAGVSQTPSNKVTEKGKYVELRCDPISGHTALYWYRQSLGQGPEFLIYFQGTGAADDSGLPNDRFFAVRPEGSVSTLKIQRTERGDSAVYLCASSSTVTGEQFFGPGTRLTVL.

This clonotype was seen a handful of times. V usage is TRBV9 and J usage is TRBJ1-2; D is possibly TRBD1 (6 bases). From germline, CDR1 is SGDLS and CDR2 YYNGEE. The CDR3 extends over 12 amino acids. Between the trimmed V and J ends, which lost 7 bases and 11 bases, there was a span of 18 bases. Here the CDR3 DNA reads TGTGCCAGCTCCTTAAGGCAGGGACATTACACCTTC. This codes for CASSLRQGHYTF.

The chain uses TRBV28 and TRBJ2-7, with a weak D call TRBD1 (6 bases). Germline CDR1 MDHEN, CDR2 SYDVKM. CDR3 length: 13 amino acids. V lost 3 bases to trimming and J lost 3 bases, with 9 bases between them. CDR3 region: CASSLRGFYEQYV. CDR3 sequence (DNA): TGTGCCAGCAGTTTGAGGGGGTTCTACGAGCAGTACGTC.

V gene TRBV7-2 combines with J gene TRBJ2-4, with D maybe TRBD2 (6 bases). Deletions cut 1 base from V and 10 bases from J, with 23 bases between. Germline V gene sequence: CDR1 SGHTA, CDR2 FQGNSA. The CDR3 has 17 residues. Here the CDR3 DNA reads TGTGCCAGCAGCTTAGTCTCGACGGTGGGGGGTGGTATAATTCAGTACTTC. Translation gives CASSLVSTVGGGIIQYF.

The CDR3 loop is CASSLGQYYEQYV. The CDR3 DNA reads TGCGCCAGCAGCTTGGGACAGTACTACGAGCAGTACGTC. The gene calls are TRBV5-1 and TRBJ2-7, with TRBD1 as a possible D gene (5 bases). The CDR3 consists of 13 residues. From germline, CDR1 is SGHRS and CDR2 YFSETQ. The V end was cut by 0 bases, the J end by 3 bases, with 7 bases between.

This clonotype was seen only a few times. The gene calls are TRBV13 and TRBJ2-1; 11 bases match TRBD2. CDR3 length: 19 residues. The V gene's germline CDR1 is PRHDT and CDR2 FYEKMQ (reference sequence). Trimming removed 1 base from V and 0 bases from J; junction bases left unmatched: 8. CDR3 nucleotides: TGTGCCAGCAGCTTAGAGGGGACTAGCGGAGGCAGCTCCTACAATGAGCAGTTCTTC. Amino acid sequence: CASSLEGTSGGSSYNEQFF.